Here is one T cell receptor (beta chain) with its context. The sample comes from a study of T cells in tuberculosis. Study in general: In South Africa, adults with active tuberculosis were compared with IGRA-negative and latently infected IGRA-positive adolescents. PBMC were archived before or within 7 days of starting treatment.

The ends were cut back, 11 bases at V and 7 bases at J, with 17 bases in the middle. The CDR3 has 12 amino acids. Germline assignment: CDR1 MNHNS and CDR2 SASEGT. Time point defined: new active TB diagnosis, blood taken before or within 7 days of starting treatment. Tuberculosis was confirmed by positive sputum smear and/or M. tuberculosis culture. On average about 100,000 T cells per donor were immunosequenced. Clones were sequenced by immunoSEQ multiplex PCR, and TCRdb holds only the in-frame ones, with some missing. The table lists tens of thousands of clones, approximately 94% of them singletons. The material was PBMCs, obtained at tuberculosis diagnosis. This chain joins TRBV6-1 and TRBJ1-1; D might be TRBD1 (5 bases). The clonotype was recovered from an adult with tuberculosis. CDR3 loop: CAGRGEGGEAFF. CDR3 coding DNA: TGTGCCGGCCGGGGCGAGGGAGGTGAAGCTTTCTTT.